The 14 T cell receptor beta chains presented below share a single source sample, sequenced in a study of T cell changes during pregnancy in multiple sclerosis. The method was immunoSEQ multiplex PCR; TCRdb's version includes in-frame clones alone and lacks a portion of them. The table shows roughly 100,000 clones, with roughly nine tenths occurring only once. The sample here was peripheral blood, taken before pregnancy. The receptors derive from a female donor with multiple sclerosis, enrolled in a pregnancy study.

The J gene is TRBJ2-1, the V gene TRBV11-1, with 8 nucleotides matching TRBD1. CDR1 and CDR2 from the germline V gene are SGHAT and FQDESV (reference sequence). The ends lost 5 bases at V and 2 bases at J; junction bases unmatched: 5. The CDR3 is made up of 15 amino acids. The CDR3 spells CASSVGGQAYNEQFF. The CDR3 DNA reads TGTGCCAGCAGCGTCGGGGGACAGGCCTACAATGAGCAGTTCTTC.

J is TRBJ2-3 and V is TRBV9; maybe TRBD2 (6 bases). Between the trimmed V and J ends, which lost 0 bases and 0 bases, there was a span of 14 bases. The CDR3 has 17 residues. The germline V gene encodes CDR1 SGDLS and CDR2 YYNGEE. This CDR3 reads CASSVGRAAPSTDTQYF. The DNA for the CDR3 is TGTGCCAGCAGCGTAGGGAGGGCAGCTCCTAGCACAGATACGCAGTATTTT.

This chain uses TRBV2 with TRBJ2-1; D possibly corresponds to TRBD2 (5 bases). Deletions cut 4 bases from V and 9 bases from J, with 10 bases between. The CDR3 loop spans 12 amino acids. The V gene's germline CDR1 is SNHLY and CDR2 FYNNEI. CDR3 sequence: CASSAQSGEQFF. CDR3 DNA: TGTGCCAGCAGTGCACAAAGCGGTGAGCAGTTCTTC.

This clone appeared a single time. The chain uses TRBV5-1 and TRBJ2-7, with 7 bases matching TRBD1. V was pared by 4 bases and J by 3 bases, with 7 bases of the junction left unmatched. The germline V gene has CDR1 SGHRS and CDR2 YFSETQ. The CDR3 spans 14 residues. The CDR3 loop reads CASSVAGTVYEQYF. The CDR3 DNA reads TGCGCCAGCAGCGTGGCCGGGACAGTCTACGAGCAGTACTTC.

This chain joins TRBV5-6 and TRBJ2-7, with a weak D call TRBD2 (6 bases). Germline assignment: CDR1 SGHDT and CDR2 YYEEEE. CDR3 length: 19 residues. With 4 bases removed from V and 1 base from J, the gap between germline ends came to 27 bases. This chain's CDR3 is CASSVIRGRRAGLSYEQYF. CDR3 sequence (DNA): TGTGCCAGCAGCGTAATACGGGGTCGTAGAGCGGGTTTGTCCTACGAGCAGTACTTC.

The V call is TRBV5-6, the J call TRBJ1-1; possible D gene TRBD1, 6 bases. With 6 bases removed from V and 4 bases from J, the gap between germline ends came to 13 bases. CDR1 and CDR2 (germline): SGHDT, YYEEEE. The CDR3 runs 13 residues. This CDR3 reads CASTFQGFTEAFF. CDR3 nucleotide sequence: TGTGCCAGCACCTTCCAGGGGTTCACTGAAGCTTTCTTT.

The chain couples TRBV7-3 to TRBJ2-1, with 10 positions matching TRBD2. The V gene's germline CDR1 is SGHTA and CDR2 FQGTGA. With 5 bases clipped from V and 10 bases from J, the junction kept 14 bases outside the gene matches. The CDR3 length is 16 residues. The CDR3 spells CASSPQRLAGVGEQFF. CDR3 nucleotides: TGTGCCAGCAGCCCCCAACGACTAGCGGGCGTGGGGGAGCAGTTCTTC.

The chain links TRBV19 to TRBJ1-6; the D gene is possibly TRBD1 (5 bases). Germline V lookup: CDR1 LNHDA, CDR2 SQIVND (reference sequence). V was trimmed by 3 bases and J by 9 bases, leaving 6 bases between them. The CDR3 is made up of 12 amino acids. The CDR3 nucleotides are TGTGCCAGTAGTATGCAGGGTTCACCCCTCCACTTT. Translated: CASSMQGSPLHF.

This rearrangement joins TRBV6-1 to TRBJ2-1, with D possibly being TRBD2 (6 bases). Per germline, CDR1 MNHNS and CDR2 SASEGT. The CDR3 contains 13 residues. V lost 6 bases to trimming and J lost 4 bases, with 10 bases between them. CDR3 DNA: TGTGCCAGCAGGGTAGCGGAGTACAATGAGCAGTTCTTC. It encodes CASRVAEYNEQFF.

This sequence joins TRBV5-1 and TRBJ2-7; possible D gene TRBD1, 5 bases. Trimming took 1 base from V and 4 from J, leaving 21 bases between them. Germline CDR1 is SGHRS and CDR2 is YFSETQ. The CDR3 spans 17 residues. The CDR3 spells CASSLHGQGMESYEQYF. Here the CDR3 DNA reads TGCGCCAGCAGCTTGCACGGGCAGGGTATGGAAAGTTACGAGCAGTACTTC.

The chain combines TRBV7-2 with TRBJ2-5, with 7 bases aligning to TRBD2. CDR3 size: 17 residues. Germline V gene sequence: CDR1 SGHTA, CDR2 FQGNSA. V lost 1 base to trimming and J lost 5 bases; unmatched junction nucleotides: 13. The CDR3 DNA follows: TGTGCCAGCAGCTTAGGGTGGGGAGCGGGGCATGGGGAGACCCAGTACTTC. Its translation: CASSLGWGAGHGETQYF.

The V call is TRBV27, the J call TRBJ2-7, with TRBD2 matching 9 bases. V trimming: 7 bases; J trimming: 4 bases; junction bases outside the gene matches: 17. The germline CDR1 and CDR2 sequences are MNHEY and SMNVEV (reference sequence). The CDR3 runs 17 residues. CDR3 in DNA: TGTGCCAGCACCTTTAGGGGCAGCGGGAGGTTACATTACGAGCAGTACTTC. Translation gives CASTFRGSGRLHYEQYF.

CDR3 nucleotides: TGTGCCAGCAGTTTAATTTTGACAGGGGGAAGGTACGAGCAGTACTTC. Translated: CASSLILTGGRYEQYF. This rearrangement joins TRBV27 to TRBJ2-7, with TRBD1 identical over 9 bases. V was clipped by 2 bases and J by 4 bases; unmatched bases: 9. The CDR3 loop spans 16 amino acids. CDR1 is MNHEY and CDR2 is SMNVEV in the germline V gene (reference sequence).

The chain joins TRBV5-4 to TRBJ2-5, with D unclear. CDR1 is SGHNT and CDR2 is YYREEE in the germline V gene (reference sequence). Trimming stripped 0 bases from V and 2 bases from J, with 8 bases between. The CDR3 sequence is 14 residues long. The CDR3 protein is CASSLGTGQETQYF. The CDR3, as DNA: TGTGCCAGCAGCTTGGGAACCGGTCAAGAGACCCAGTACTTC. Variable domain in full (rest from reference TRBV5-4 and TRBJ2-5): ETGVTQSPTHLIKTRGQQVTLRCSSQSGHNTVSWYQQALGQGPQFIFQYYREEENGRGNFPPRFSGLQFPNYSSELNVNALELDDSALYLCASSLGTGQETQYFGPGTRLLVL.